Below, 20 T cell receptor beta chains from the same sample are listed, as sequenced in a study of T cell responses to AZD1222 COVID-19 vaccine. Assay: immunoSEQ multiplex PCR; the TCRdb copy retains only in-frame clones and omits some. Altogether fewer than 85,000 clones are present, 80% to 90% being singletons, with the ten largest covering 31%. Sequences were derived from peripheral blood, sampled on day 0 of AZD1222 vaccination. These receptors were collected from an adult in good health.

The chain joins TRBV28 to TRBJ2-7; TRBD1 aligns across 7 bases. The germline gives CDR1 MDHEN, CDR2 SYDVKM. V shed 4 bases and J 0 bases; nucleotides not matched to a gene: 3. The CDR3 is 14 amino acids. CDR3: CASSSGQASYEQYF. CDR3 in DNA: TGTGCCAGCAGTTCTGGACAGGCCTCCTACGAGCAGTACTTC. Based on the CDR3 plus reference TRBV28 and TRBJ2-7, the full variable domain is DVKVTQSSRYLVKRTGEKVFLECVQDMDHENMFWYRQDPGLGLRLIYFSYDVKMKEKGDIPEGYSVSREKKERFSLILESASTNQTSMYLCASSSGQASYEQYFGPGTRLTVT.

This chain joins TRBV5-4 and TRBJ1-2, with TRBD1 matching 8 bases. The CDR3 has 15 residues. The trim removed 0 bases at V and 0 bases at J, leaving 1 base unmatched. CDR1 SGHNT and CDR2 YYREEE come from the germline V gene (reference sequence). CDR3 residues: CASSLDRGANYGYTF. The CDR3 DNA follows: TGTGCCAGCAGCTTGGACAGGGGGGCTAACTATGGCTACACCTTC.

The chain combines TRBV5-1 with TRBJ1-2; no clear D. The V and J ends lost 2 bases and 7 bases respectively, with 12 bases between them. Per the germline V gene, CDR1 is SGHRS and CDR2 is YFSETQ. The CDR3 length is 13 residues. CDR3 coding DNA: TGCGCCAGCAGCTTCTTAGAGACGGGTGGCTACACCTTC. Translating it yields CASSFLETGGYTF.

This clone was seen a handful of times. The rearrangement uses TRBV9 and TRBJ2-1; perhaps TRBD2 as D (6 bases). The CDR3 spans 12 residues. Germline V gene data show CDR1 as SGDLS and CDR2 as YYNGEE. V lost 2 bases to trimming and J lost 10 bases, with 10 bases between them. This CDR3 reads CASSVGTDEQFF. The CDR3 bases are TGTGCCAGCAGCGTTGGGACTGACGAGCAGTTCTTC.

This chain uses TRBV18 with TRBJ1-2; TRBD1 is a possible D gene (5 bases). Deletions cut 6 bases from V and 6 bases from J, with 17 bases between. Germline CDR1 reads KGHSH; CDR2 reads LQKENI. The CDR3 is 14 amino acids. The CDR3 nucleotides are TGTGCCAGCTCCCCAAGACAAGGGGAAGATGGCTACACCTTC. It encodes CASSPRQGEDGYTF.

V gene TRBV9 combines with J gene TRBJ1-1, with D perhaps TRBD1 (5 bases). Trimming took 0 bases from V and 3 from J, leaving 9 bases between them. Germline V CDR1 and CDR2: SGDLS, YYNGEE. The CDR3 is 14 residues long. CDR3 loop: CASSVVGDDTEAFF. The CDR3 coding sequence is TGTGCCAGCAGCGTAGTGGGGGATGACACTGAAGCTTTCTTT.

The chain couples TRBV9 to TRBJ1-2, with D perhaps TRBD1 (6 bases). The CDR3 is 14 residues long. Germline V gene sequence: CDR1 SGDLS, CDR2 YYNGEE. The V gene lost 5 bases and the J gene lost 0 bases, with 11 bases spanning the gap. For the CDR3, the DNA is TGTGCCAGCAGGCCGACAGGTTCTAACTATGGCTACACCTTC. Protein: CASRPTGSNYGYTF.

V gene TRBV6-5 combines with J gene TRBJ2-7; D gene uncertain. CDR1 and CDR2 from the germline V gene are MNHEY and SVGAGI. The CDR3 extends over 13 amino acids. V was trimmed by 2 bases and J by 3 bases, leaving 8 bases between them. CDR3 in amino acids: CASSYGPHYEQYF. CDR3 DNA: TGTGCCAGCAGTTACGGGCCACACTACGAGCAGTACTTC.

V is TRBV4-3 and J is TRBJ2-1; D unresolved. Trimming pared 1 base from V and 6 bases from J, leaving 16 bases between. In germline, CDR1 is LGHNA, CDR2 YSLEER. The CDR3 loop spans 16 amino acids. The chain's CDR3 is CASSQGYRRFSNEQFF. The CDR3 coding sequence is TGCGCCAGCAGCCAAGGTTACCGCCGGTTCAGCAATGAGCAGTTCTTC.

This clone was found once. The chain has TRBV3-1 (or the pseudogene TRBV3-2) and TRBJ2-3; D possibly corresponds to TRBD1 (5 bases). The V and J ends lost 1 base and 4 bases respectively, with 18 bases between them. Per the germline V gene, CDR1 is LGHDT and CDR2 is YNNKEL (reference sequence). The CDR3 runs to 17 residues. The CDR3 loop is CASSQAGQGVKSDTQYF. The CDR3 bases are TGTGCCAGCAGCCAAGCTGGGCAGGGTGTGAAGTCAGATACGCAGTATTTT.

A single count supports this clone. This chain uses TRBV21-1 with TRBJ1-1; the D call in the table, TRBD1, was not verified against the DNA. TRBV21-1 is classified as a pseudogene. The CDR3 is 19 amino acids. The CDR3 DNA follows: TGTGCCAGCAGCAAAGGGGGACAGGAAAGTTTACGCTTGAACACTGAAGCTTTCTTT. Translation gives CASSKGGQESLRLNTEAFF.

The rearrangement uses TRBV7-2 and TRBJ2-1, with 12 bases that match TRBD2. CDR1 is SGHTA and CDR2 is FQGNSA in the germline V gene. The ends lost 5 bases at V and 9 bases at J; junction bases unmatched: 5. This CDR3 contains 14 residues. The CDR3 DNA is TGTGCCAGCAGCCGGACTAGCGGGGAGGGTGAGCAGTTCTTC. It is translated as CASSRTSGEGEQFF.

This chain joins TRBV7-8 and TRBJ2-5, with 7 positions matching TRBD1. Unmatched junction bases numbered 16, after V lost 1 base and J lost 5 bases. The germline V gene has CDR1 SGHVS and CDR2 FQNEAQ. The CDR3 runs 18 residues. CDR3 amino acids: CASSLGPGRTGLWETQYF. CDR3 sequence (DNA): TGTGCCAGCAGCTTAGGCCCGGGTAGGACAGGTCTTTGGGAGACCCAGTACTTC.

The chain joins TRBV7-3 to TRBJ2-2; TRBD1 agrees at 12 bases. Germline CDR1 SGHTA, CDR2 FQGTGA. The CDR3 totals 16 residues. J lost 4 bases, V lost 4 bases, and 4 bases had no gene match. CDR3 amino acids: CASSWGQGASTGELFF. DNA for the CDR3: TGTGCCAGCAGCTGGGGACAGGGGGCCAGCACCGGGGAGCTGTTTTTT.

V gene TRBV3-1 (or the pseudogene TRBV3-2) combines with J gene TRBJ2-7; D unresolved. CDR3 size: 15 residues. Between the trimmed V and J ends, which lost 0 bases and 0 bases, there was a span of 9 bases. Germline V lookup: CDR1 LGHDT, CDR2 YNNKEL (reference sequence). Here the CDR3 reads CASSQDFGASYEQYF. The CDR3 DNA is TGTGCCAGCAGCCAAGATTTTGGCGCCTCCTACGAGCAGTACTTC.

The CDR3 DNA is TGTGCCAGCAGCTTGGGATTTAGGACTAGCGGGAGGTGGTCCTACAATGAGCAGTTCTTC. Its protein is CASSLGFRTSGRWSYNEQFF. The chain recombines TRBV5-4 with TRBJ2-1; 14 bases align to TRBD2. The CDR3 has 20 residues. Germline-derived CDR1 and CDR2 are SGHNT and YYREEE (reference sequence). Trimming at V came to 0 bases and at J to 1 base, leaving 9 bases not matched to a gene.

The chain joins TRBV4-1 to TRBJ2-1, with D possibly TRBD1 on 6 matching bases. V gave up 5 bases and J gave up 2 bases, with 16 bases separating them. The germline V gene has CDR1 MGHRA and CDR2 YSYEKL. CDR3 length equals 16 residues. The CDR3 loop reads CASSSRGAVTYNEQFF. The CDR3 DNA follows: TGCGCCAGCAGCTCCAGGGGAGCGGTCACCTACAATGAGCAGTTCTTC.

This clone was recorded only once. This chain uses TRBV6-5 with TRBJ2-7, with TRBD2 matching over 8 bases. Unmatched junction bases numbered 13, after V lost 11 bases and J lost 7 bases. CDR1 and CDR2 from the germline V gene are MNHEY and SVGAGI. CDR3 length: 13 amino acids. The DNA of the CDR3 is TGTGCCGGACGGAACGGGAGGGTAGGGGAGCAGTACTTC. Protein sequence: CAGRNGRVGEQYF.

The chain recombines TRBV7-2 with TRBJ2-5, with D unresolved. CDR1 is SGHTA and CDR2 is FQGNSA in the germline V gene. Trimming left V 1 base short and J 4 bases short, with 10 bases between. The CDR3 is 14 residues long. DNA of the CDR3: TGTGCCAGCAGCTTAGTCTCGAGGTCAGAGACCCAGTACTTC. Translated, it gives CASSLVSRSETQYF.

The rearrangement links TRBV6-5 to TRBJ1-2; D possibly corresponds to TRBD1 (5 bases). This CDR3 has 13 residues. Deletions cut 10 bases from V and 0 bases from J, with 12 bases between. From germline, CDR1 is MNHEY and CDR2 SVGAGI. The CDR3 here is CATRGYSNYGYTF. The CDR3 DNA reads TGTGCCACCCGGGGGTACTCTAACTATGGCTACACCTTC.